A single sample is the source of the 12 T cell receptor beta chains below, sequenced in a study of blood T cell repertoires in COVID-19. Sequencing used immunoSEQ multiplex PCR; TCRdb keeps in-frame clones, though not all of them. Among 100,000 to 140,000 clones listed, more than 70% were seen once. The sequenced sample was peripheral blood. The receptors here all came from a middle-aged man with active or convalescent COVID-19.

The chain combines TRBV28 with TRBJ2-2; D possibly corresponds to TRBD2 (5 bases). The V end lost 4 bases, the J end lost 0 bases, and 12 bases lay between the germline ends. CDR1 MDHEN and CDR2 SYDVKM come from the germline V gene. The CDR3 covers 16 residues. CDR3 DNA: TGTGCCAGCAGTTCCGCGAGCGGAACGAACACCGGGGAGCTGTTTTTT. Translated: CASSSASGTNTGELFF.

The chain carries TRBV29-1 and TRBJ1-1; D is uncertain. CDR1 and CDR2 (germline): SQVTM, ANQGSEA. Trimming took 3 bases from V and 7 from J, leaving 6 bases between them. The CDR3 runs to 10 residues. CDR3 residues: CSVDGVEAFF. CDR3 in DNA: TGCAGCGTTGACGGGGTTGAAGCTTTCTTT.

The J gene is TRBJ2-1, the V gene TRBV7-2; 8 positions agree with TRBD2. The trim removed 5 bases at V and 8 bases at J, leaving 8 bases unmatched. Germline V lookup: CDR1 SGHTA, CDR2 FQGNSA. The CDR3 runs to 14 residues. CDR3 nucleotides: TGTGCCAGCAGCACCGTAGCGGGATTCGATGAGCAGTTCTTC. The encoded protein is CASSTVAGFDEQFF. The variable domain in full, with the rest retrieved from reference TRBV7-2 and TRBJ2-1, is GAGVSQSPSNKVTEKGKDVELRCDPISGHTALYWYRQSLGQGLEFLIYFQGNSAPDKSGLPSDRFSAERTGGSVSTLTIQRTQQEDSAVYLCASSTVAGFDEQFFGPGTRLTVL.

The CDR3: CASRTGGGRTDTQYF. CDR3 bases: TGTGCCAGCAGGACAGGGGGCGGTCGGACAGATACGCAGTATTTT. The chain couples TRBV28 to TRBJ2-3; 10 bases line up with TRBD1. CDR3 length: 15 amino acids. Germline V CDR1 and CDR2: MDHEN, SYDVKM. The ends lost 6 bases at V and 3 bases at J; junction bases unmatched: 6. Combining the CDR3 with reference TRBV28 and TRBJ2-3 gives the whole variable domain DVKVTQSSRYLVKRTGEKVFLECVQDMDHENMFWYRQDPGLGLRLIYFSYDVKMKEKGDIPEGYSVSREKKERFSLILESASTNQTSMYLCASRTGGGRTDTQYFGPGTRLTVL.

The genes are TRBV27 and TRBJ2-7, with 8 bases lining up with TRBD2. The ends lost 5 bases at V and 1 base at J; junction bases unmatched: 10. The V gene's germline CDR1 is MNHEY and CDR2 SMNVEV (reference sequence). The CDR3 loop spans 16 amino acids. Written as DNA, the CDR3 is TGTGCCAGCAGTCCCCCCGGGGGGGTAACGTCCTACGAGCAGTACTTC. Encoded protein: CASSPPGGVTSYEQYF.

This chain connects TRBV6-5 to TRBJ1-1, with D unresolved. Germline V gene lookup returns CDR1 MNHEY and CDR2 SVGAGI. The CDR3 runs to 15 residues. The V and J ends lost 0 bases and 0 bases respectively, with 8 bases between them. CDR3 region: CASSYSGVVNTEAFF. CDR3 coding DNA: TGTGCCAGCAGTTACTCGGGAGTAGTGAACACTGAAGCTTTCTTT.

This clone was seen a single time. CDR3 sequence (DNA): TGTGCCTGGAGTGTATGGGGGACAGGGGGCGGTGATACGCAGTATTTT. This encodes CAWSVWGTGGGDTQYF. This chain connects TRBV30 to TRBJ2-3; 12 bases align to TRBD1. CDR1 and CDR2 from the germline V gene are GTSNPN and SVGIG (reference sequence). The V and J ends lost 0 bases and 6 bases, in that order; junction bases with no gene match: 7. The CDR3 is made up of 16 amino acids. The complete variable domain, with remaining parts taken from reference TRBV30 and TRBJ2-3, reads SQTIHQWPATLVQPVGSPLSLECTVEGTSNPNLYWYRQAAGRGLQLLFYSVGIGQISSEVPQNLSASRPQDRQFILSSKKLLLSDSGFYLCAWSVWGTGGGDTQYFGPGTRLTVL.

The rearrangement uses TRBV18 and TRBJ2-6; D not resolved. The V and J ends lost 2 bases and 2 bases respectively, with 4 bases between them. The CDR3 has 14 amino acids. Germline V gene lookup returns CDR1 KGHSH and CDR2 LQKENI. The DNA for the CDR3 is TGTGCCAGCTCACCAGTCGCTGGGGCCAACGTCCTGACTTTC. Translation: CASSPVAGANVLTF.

A note on this clone: Within the sample, other DNA sequences also encode this same CDR3. The chain carries TRBV19 and TRBJ1-1; D uncertain. Germline V gene lookup returns CDR1 LNHDA and CDR2 SQIVND (reference sequence). This CDR3 region has 14 residues. The V gene lost 3 bases and the J gene lost 1 base, with 9 bases spanning the gap. The DNA for the CDR3 is TGTGCCAGTAGTATCTCCGCGGGGAACACTGAAGCTTTCTTT. Encoded protein: CASSISAGNTEAFF.

The rearrangement links TRBV15 to TRBJ2-3, with TRBD2 matching 7 bases. The CDR3 has 15 residues. CDR1 and CDR2 (germline): LNHNV, YYDKDF (reference sequence). V dropped 2 bases and J dropped 4; count of bases not matched to a gene: 6. CDR3 nucleotides: TGTGCCACCAGCAGATTAGGACTAGAGGCAGATACGCAGTATTTT. Its protein is CATSRLGLEADTQYF. Looking up the rest from reference TRBV15 and TRBJ2-3 gives the full variable domain: DAMVIQNPRYQVTQFGKPVTLSCSQTLNHNVMYWYQQKSSQAPKLLFHYYDKDFNNEADTPDNFQSRRPNTSFCFLDIRSPGLGDTAMYLCATSRLGLEADTQYFGPGTRLTVL.

This clone has only one observation. The V call is TRBV5-1, the J call TRBJ1-1; D unclear. V shed 5 bases and J shed 2 bases, with 4 bases lying between them. Germline lookup yields CDR1 SGHRS and CDR2 YFSETQ. The CDR3 loop spans 11 amino acids. This CDR3 is CASRTNTEAFF. DNA for the CDR3: TGCGCCAGCAGGACAAACACTGAAGCTTTCTTT.

This chain uses TRBV7-9 with TRBJ2-7; TRBD2 is a possible D gene (6 bases). This CDR3 has 16 residues. Germline V CDR1 and CDR2: SEHNR, FQNEAQ (reference sequence). V shed 8 bases and J shed 7 bases, with 27 bases lying between them. The CDR3, as DNA: TGTGCCAGCTCAAAATTTAGCGGTCGGGGGATGGGGGAGCAGTACTTC. This sequence encodes CASSKFSGRGMGEQYF.